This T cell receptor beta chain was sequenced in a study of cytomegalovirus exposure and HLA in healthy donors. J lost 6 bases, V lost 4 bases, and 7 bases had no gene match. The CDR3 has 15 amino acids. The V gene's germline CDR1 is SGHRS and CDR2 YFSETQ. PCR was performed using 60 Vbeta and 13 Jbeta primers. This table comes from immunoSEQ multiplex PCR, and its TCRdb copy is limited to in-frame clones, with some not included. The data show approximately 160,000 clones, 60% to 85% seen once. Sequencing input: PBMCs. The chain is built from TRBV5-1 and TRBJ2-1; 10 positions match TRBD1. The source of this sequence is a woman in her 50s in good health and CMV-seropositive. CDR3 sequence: CASSPGTGATNEQFF. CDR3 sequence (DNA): TGCGCCAGCAGCCCCGGGACAGGGGCGACCAATGAGCAGTTCTTC.